These 9 T cell receptor beta chains share one sample of origin, sequenced in a study of response to subunit inactivated influenza vaccine. One entry per CDR3 protein, called by TCRdb with MiXCR from the RT-PCR reads. The sample holds 430,000 or so distinct CDR3 sequences, 10% to 11% seen once. This material consisted of PBMCs from blood, taken about 40 days after vaccination. These receptors were collected from a man aged 50 to 60 who received an inactivated influenza vaccine.

This clonotype was detected only a few times. This chain uses TRBV3-1 with TRBJ2-5; weak D call: TRBD2 (7 bases). This CDR3 contains 14 residues. V lost 4 bases and J 5 bases, leaving 14 bases between the germline ends. Germline V lookup: CDR1 LGHDT, CDR2 YNNKEL (reference sequence). The CDR3 coding sequence is TGTGCCAGCAGCCTCCGGGGGGCGGCGGAGACCCAGTACTTC. Protein: CASSLRGAAETQYF.

The chain employs TRBV7-9 and TRBJ2-3, with 8 positions matching TRBD1. The length of the CDR3 is 15 residues. CDR1 is SEHNR, CDR2 FQNEAQ, per germline (reference sequence). The ends lost 4 bases at V and 4 bases at J; junction bases unmatched: 7. The CDR3 region is CASSSTGAGSDTQYF. The CDR3 nucleotides are TGTGCCAGCAGCTCGACAGGGGCTGGGTCAGATACGCAGTATTTT.

This clonotype was counted ten times or more. V usage is TRBV9 and J usage is TRBJ1-1, with D unresolved. V lost 0 bases and J lost 6, with 9 bases in between. This CDR3 region has 13 residues. CDR1 is SGDLS and CDR2 is YYNGEE in the germline V gene. The CDR3 DNA follows: TGTGCCAGCAGCGTAGTTCCGGGATCTGAAGCTTTCTTT. Translation gives CASSVVPGSEAFF.

This clonotype was counted a few times. The rearrangement uses TRBV28 and TRBJ2-7, with 10 bases matching TRBD2. The length of the CDR3 is 15 residues. The germline V gene encodes CDR1 MDHEN and CDR2 SYDVKM. V was pared by 5 bases and J by 1 base, with 5 bases of the junction left unmatched. The CDR3, as DNA: TGTGCCAGCAGTCCCGGGACTAGCGCATCCTACGAGCAGTACTTC. Translated: CASSPGTSASYEQYF.

This clonotype was detected ten times or more. This rearrangement joins TRBV29-1 to TRBJ2-7; D is perhaps TRBD1 (5 bases). Deletions cut 6 bases from V and 1 base from J, with 16 bases between. Germline CDR1 SQVTM, CDR2 ANQGSEA. CDR3 size: 14 residues. CDR3 DNA: TGCAGCGTCACCCCGCAGGGTAGGTCCTACGAGCAGTACTTC. It specifies CSVTPQGRSYEQYF.

As for this clonotype: Given a much more abundant clone one base away, this may be a read error. The CDR3, as DNA: TGTGTCAGCAGTCCGACACCGGCGGATCAGCCCCAGCATTTT. Translated: CVSSPTPADQPQHF. This chain connects TRBV12-3 or TRBV12-4 to TRBJ1-5; the D is unclear. This CDR3 is built from 14 residues.

This chain uses TRBV11-1 with TRBJ2-2; 11 nucleotides match TRBD2. Germline V gene sequence: CDR1 SGHAT, CDR2 FQDESV (reference sequence). Trimming removed 3 bases from V and 0 bases from J; junction bases left unmatched: 6. The CDR3 has 18 amino acids. Here the CDR3 reads CASSFPTSGGANTGELFF. DNA for the CDR3: TGTGCCAGCAGCTTTCCCACTAGCGGGGGAGCGAACACCGGGGAGCTGTTTTTT.

The chain uses TRBV3-1 and TRBJ2-1; 8 nucleotides agree with TRBD2. CDR3 size: 16 residues. CDR1 LGHDT and CDR2 YNNKEL come from the germline V gene (reference sequence). With 3 bases clipped from V and 9 bases from J, the junction kept 13 bases outside the gene matches. In DNA, the CDR3 is TGTGCCAGCAGCCAGTGGGCGGGGGGAGCCGGTCCTGAGCAGTTCTTC. Translation: CASSQWAGGAGPEQFF.

There are a few counts of this clonotype. The chain combines TRBV4-3 with TRBJ2-1; D gene unclear. Trimming cost V 5 bases and J 5 bases, with 7 bases left between them. Germline V gene sequence: CDR1 LGHNA, CDR2 YSLEER. The CDR3 consists of 12 residues. The CDR3 coding sequence is TGCGCCAGCAGCTACACAAACAATGAGCAGTTCTTC. Translation gives CASSYTNNEQFF.